The 18 T cell receptor beta chains in this list originate from one sample, sequenced in a study of immune heterogeneity within non-small cell lung tumors. Multiplex PCR (32 V and 13 J primers) was used to amplify the TCR beta CDR3. TCRdb reanalysed the multiplex PCR reads using MiXCR and keeps one entry per CDR3 protein. Counted here are roughly 2,000 distinct CDR3 sequences, about a third occurring once; the ten biggest clones make up roughly 30%. Samples each supplied approximately 600 ng of bulk tumor genomic DNA as template. Biopsies that were spaced far apart were taken, several per primary tumor, during surgery. Samples came from untreated patients having curative surgery for newly diagnosed non-small cell lung cancer. The sequenced material came from lung tumor tissue. The receptors derive from a man between 65 and 85 years old with non-small cell lung cancer.

Concerning this clonotype itself: Possible read error: a much larger clone is one base away. The chain links TRBV27 to TRBJ2-2; a possible D gene is TRBD2 (6 bases). Germline CDR1 and CDR2: MNHEY and SMNVEV (reference sequence). The CDR3 totals 14 residues. This CDR3 reads CASSLGGNTWELFF. The CDR3 DNA follows: TGTGCCAGCAGTTTGGGAGGAAACACCTGGGAGCTGTTTTTT.

Concerning this clonotype: A much larger clone lies one base from this, so it may be a read error. The CDR3 DNA sequence: TGCGCCAGCAGCCAAGTTAGCTGCTCCTACGAGCAGTACTTC. This gives the protein CASSQVSCSYEQYF. The gene calls are TRBV4-1 and TRBJ2-7; D is unresolved. CDR1 and CDR2 from the germline V gene are MGHRA and YSYEKL. The CDR3 loop spans 14 amino acids. V lost 1 base and J 0 bases, leaving 7 bases between the germline ends.

This chain uses TRBV6-1 with TRBJ1-5; D unclear. The ends were cut back, 4 bases at V and 0 bases at J, with 13 bases in the middle. The germline gives CDR1 MNHNS, CDR2 SASEGT. The CDR3 totals 16 residues. CDR3 nucleotides: TGTGCCAGCAGTGCTCTTGTCACGGGTAGCAATCAGCCCCAGCATTTT. It specifies CASSALVTGSNQPQHF.

This clonotype was detected a few times. The chain joins TRBV6-1 to TRBJ2-3, with D perhaps given as TRBD1 or TRBD2 (5 bases each). Germline assignment: CDR1 MNHNS and CDR2 SASEGT. This CDR3 comprises 15 residues. Trimming cost V 3 bases and J 1 base, with 11 bases left between them. In nucleotides, the CDR3 is TGTGCCAGCAGTGATGAGGGGTGGGGCACAGATACGCAGTATTTT. Residues: CASSDEGWGTDTQYF.

This chain uses TRBV2 with TRBJ1-2; 7 bases fit TRBD1. Germline V gene lookup returns CDR1 SNHLY and CDR2 FYNNEI. J gave up 4 bases and V 4 bases, and 6 bases lay outside the gene matches. This CDR3 is built from 14 residues. Here the CDR3 reads CASSGQGLGYGYTF. CDR3 nucleotides: TGTGCCAGCAGTGGACAGGGCTTAGGCTATGGCTACACCTTC.

The chain is built from TRBV19 and TRBJ1-5, with D hard to call. The germline gives CDR1 LNHDA, CDR2 SQIVND (reference sequence). V was pared by 3 bases and J by 1 base, with 7 bases between. The CDR3 has 14 amino acids. Here the CDR3 reads CASSMRVSNQPQHF. The CDR3, as DNA: TGTGCCAGTAGTATGAGGGTGAGCAATCAGCCCCAGCATTTT.

The chain combines TRBV27 with TRBJ1-1; no reliable D call. The length of the CDR3 is 13 residues. Germline V CDR1 and CDR2: MNHEY, SMNVEV (reference sequence). The germline V and J ends were trimmed by 2 bases and 10 bases, with 14 bases remaining between them. The CDR3, as DNA: TGTGCCAGCAGTTTAACGGGAGTTCCTGGAGCTTTCTTT. The encoded protein is CASSLTGVPGAFF.

By share, this clonotype counts as medium-sized. The J gene is TRBJ1-2, the V gene TRBV10-2; D not certain. Germline V gene data show CDR1 as WSHSY and CDR2 as SAAADI. The V end lost 11 bases, the J end lost 6 bases, and 22 bases lay between the germline ends. The CDR3 is 14 amino acids. CDR3 region: CAASDYLGYDGYTF. The CDR3 nucleotides are TGCGCCGCGAGCGATTATTTAGGGTACGATGGCTACACCTTC.

The V call is TRBV19, the J call TRBJ2-5; possibly TRBD2 for D (5 bases). The germline gives CDR1 LNHDA, CDR2 SQIVND (reference sequence). V was pared by 0 bases and J by 8 bases, with 16 bases between. The CDR3 sequence is 15 residues long. CDR3 DNA sequence: TGTGCCAGTAGTATAGACGCCGGCGGTCGGGGAACCCAGTACTTC. It codes for CASSIDAGGRGTQYF.

V usage is TRBV20-1 and J usage is TRBJ1-2; 8 bases fit TRBD1. Unmatched junction bases numbered 7, after V lost 0 bases and J lost 7 bases. The CDR3 consists of 14 residues. CDR1 DFQATT and CDR2 SNEGSKA come from the germline V gene (reference sequence). The CDR3 here is CSARDQDRASGYTF. For the CDR3, the DNA is TGCAGTGCTAGAGACCAGGACAGGGCGAGTGGCTACACCTTC.

This clonotype was seen once. DNA of the CDR3: TGCGCCAGCAGCTCGGGACAGGAGGGTACTGGCACTGAAGCTTTCTTT. Encoded protein: CASSSGQEGTGTEAFF. The V gene is TRBV5-1, the J gene TRBJ1-1; 8 nucleotides match TRBD1. Germline CDR1 SGHRS, CDR2 YFSETQ. V lost 3 bases to trimming and J lost 4 bases; unmatched junction nucleotides: 11. The CDR3 covers 16 residues.

The sample holds a few counts of this clonotype. Here the CDR3 reads CASSSRTGSKYNEQFF. In nucleotides, the CDR3 is TGTGCCAGCAGCTCAAGGACAGGGAGTAAGTACAATGAGCAGTTCTTC. The J gene is TRBJ2-1, the V gene TRBV7-3; TRBD1 agrees at 8 bases. V dropped 4 bases and J dropped 4; count of bases not matched to a gene: 9. The CDR3 is made up of 16 amino acids. Germline-derived CDR1 and CDR2 are SGHTA and FQGTGA.

A few counts support this clonotype. The CDR3 reads CASSPGDSQPQHF. The CDR3 DNA reads TGTGCCAGCTCACCGGGGGACAGCCAGCCCCAGCATTTT. The chain combines TRBV18 with TRBJ1-5; 7 positions match TRBD1. Trimming removed 3 bases from V and 7 bases from J; junction bases left unmatched: 3. This CDR3 has 13 amino acids. Germline assignment: CDR1 KGHSH and CDR2 LQKENI.

The chain has TRBV10-3 and TRBJ2-7; 7 bases fit TRBD1. The CDR3 has 13 amino acids. The germline V gene has CDR1 ENHRY and CDR2 SYGVKD. Trimming cost V 4 bases and J 2 bases; bases outside gene matches: 2. CDR3 in amino acids: CAISAQGAYEQYF. As DNA, the CDR3 is TGTGCCATCAGTGCCCAGGGGGCCTACGAGCAGTACTTC.

This clonotype occurred a few times. The rearrangement joins TRBV12-3 or TRBV12-4 to TRBJ1-2; weak D call: TRBD1 (5 bases). Trimming took 6 bases from V and 4 from J, leaving 9 bases between them. The CDR3 spans 12 residues. In DNA, the CDR3 is TGTGCCAGCAGCCCAGGGTCCTATGGCTACACCTTC. As protein: CASSPGSYGYTF.

The genes are TRBV7-6 and TRBJ1-2, with no clear D. The V gene lost 5 bases and the J gene lost 8 bases, with 15 bases spanning the gap. Germline V gene data show CDR1 as SGHVS and CDR2 as FNYEAQ. CDR3 length: 13 residues. The CDR3, as DNA: TGTGCCAGCAGCAAAACACAGTGTGACGGCTACACCTTC. Its translation: CASSKTQCDGYTF.

Of note for this clonotype: This may be a read error, as it is one base from a much larger clone. V gene TRBV28 combines with J gene TRBJ2-5, with 9 nucleotides matching TRBD2. The CDR3 loop spans 15 amino acids. Germline V gene sequence: CDR1 MDHEN, CDR2 SYDVKM. V lost 3 bases and J lost 3; bases outside the gene matches: 5. The CDR3 sequence: CASSFRIAGEETQYF. The CDR3 DNA follows: TGTGCCAGCAGTTTTCGGATAGCGGGAGAAGAGACCCAGTACTTC.

This clonotype qualifies as medium-sized. This chain connects TRBV30 to TRBJ2-7; possible D gene TRBD2, 7 bases. The V gene lost 3 bases and the J gene lost 6 bases, with 15 bases spanning the gap. The CDR3 totals 13 residues. Germline V CDR1 and CDR2: GTSNPN, SVGIG (reference sequence). This CDR3 is CAWSLQRGGEQYF. CDR3 sequence (DNA): TGTGCCTGGAGCCTACAGAGGGGGGGCGAGCAGTACTTC.